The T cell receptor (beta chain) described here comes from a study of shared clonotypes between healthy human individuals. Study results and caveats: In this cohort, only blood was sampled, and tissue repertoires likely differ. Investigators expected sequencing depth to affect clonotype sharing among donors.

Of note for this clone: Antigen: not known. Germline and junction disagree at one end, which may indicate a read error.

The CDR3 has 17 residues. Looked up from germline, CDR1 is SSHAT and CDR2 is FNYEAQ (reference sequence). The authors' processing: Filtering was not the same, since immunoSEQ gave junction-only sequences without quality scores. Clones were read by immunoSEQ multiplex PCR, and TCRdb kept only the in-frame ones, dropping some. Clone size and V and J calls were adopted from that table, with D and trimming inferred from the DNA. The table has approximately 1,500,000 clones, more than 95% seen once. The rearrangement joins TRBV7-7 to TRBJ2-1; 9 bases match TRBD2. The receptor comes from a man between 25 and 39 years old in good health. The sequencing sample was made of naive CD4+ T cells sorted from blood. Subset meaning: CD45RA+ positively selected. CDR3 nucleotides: TGTGCTAGCAGCTTAGTTTTGGCGGGAGGGCCAGGTGAGGAGCAGTTCTTC. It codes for CASSLVLAGGPGEEQFF.